This is a list of T cell receptor beta chains from one sample in a study of blood T cell repertoires in COVID-19. The protocol was immunoSEQ multiplex PCR, while the TCRdb copy is restricted to in-frame clones and leaves out a portion. The table includes under 150,000 clones, around 90% detected once. The sequencing input was peripheral blood. The receptor source for this set is a human donor in a cohort sampled during active COVID-19. Both conserved end residues are part of each CDR3. D genes are given only for firm matches. Clone size is given for some rows only: seen once, a few or many times, or a class if the clone is expanded.

D	size	J	V	CDR3	DNA
-	-	TRBJ1-5	TRBV7-8	CASSPEGQPQHF	TGTGCCAGCAGCCCAGAGGGTCAGCCCCAGCATTTT
TRBD1	-	TRBJ2-7	TRBV4-1	CASSQGWGQSDEQYF	TGCGCCAGCAGCCAAGGGTGGGGACAGTCTGACGAGCAGTACTTC
-	-	TRBJ2-1	TRBV11-2	CASSLDVYNEQFF	TGTGCCAGCAGCTTAGACGTCTACAATGAGCAGTTCTTC
-	-	TRBJ1-1	TRBV19	CASRLFMNTEAFF	TGTGCCAGTAGGTTGTTCATGAACACTGAAGCTTTCTTT
-	-	TRBJ2-2	TRBV21-1	CASSPLTGTGELFF	TGTGCCAGCAGCCCTCTCACAGGCACCGGGGAGCTGTTTTTT
-	-	TRBJ2-5	TRBV1	CTSSHPRLAGGPETQYF	TGCACCAGCAGCCATCCCCGCCTAGCGGGGGGCCCAGAGACCCAGTACTTC
-	-	TRBJ2-7	TRBV25-1	CASRSRGSYEQYF	TGTGCCAGCAGAAGCAGGGGCTCCTACGAGCAGTACTTC
-	-	TRBJ1-1	TRBV30	CAWSVSSRTEAFF	TGTGCCTGGAGTGTATCCTCCAGGACTGAAGCTTTCTTT
TRBD2	-	TRBJ2-7	TRBV5-5	CASSTTSGRNLREQYF	TGTGCCAGCAGCACGACTAGCGGGAGGAATCTTCGAGAGCAGTACTTC
-	-	TRBJ2-7	TRBV15	CATSRDRGPYEQYF	TGTGCCACCAGCAGAGACAGGGGACCCTACGAGCAGTACTTC
-	-	TRBJ2-6	TRBV4-1	CASSQGAGGANVLTF	TGCGCCAGCAGCCAAGGAGCAGGGGGGGCCAACGTCCTGACTTTC
-	many	TRBJ1-2	TRBV24-1	CATSEPKRTDGDYGYTF	TGTGCCACCAGTGAACCCAAGAGGACAGATGGGGACTATGGCTACACCTTC
-	once	TRBJ2-3	TRBV11-2	CASSSHPDRADTQYF	TGTGCCAGCAGCTCACACCCCGACCGGGCAGATACGCAGTATTTT
-	once	TRBJ2-3	TRBV5-6	CASSSGAGTDTQYF	TGTGCCAGCAGCTCTGGGGCAGGCACAGATACGCAGTATTTT
TRBD2	-	TRBJ2-1	TRBV7-9	CASGRLAGPSYNEQFF	TGTGCCAGCGGGAGGCTAGCGGGTCCATCCTACAATGAGCAGTTCTTC
-	once	TRBJ2-3	TRBV5-5	CASSLDPNPADTQYF	TGTGCCAGCAGCTTGGACCCTAACCCCGCAGATACGCAGTATTTT
-	-	TRBJ1-4	TRBV5-8	CASSLAGLFNEKLFF	TGTGCCAGCAGCTTGGCAGGACTATTTAATGAAAAACTGTTTTTT
-	-	TRBJ2-7	TRBV5-4	CASSLEDSPPDEQYF	TGTGCCAGCAGCTTGGAGGACAGCCCCCCGGACGAGCAGTACTTC
TRBD2	-	TRBJ2-3	TRBV5-1	CASSSGLAGGSTDTQYF	TGCGCCAGCAGCTCGGGACTAGCGGGGGGCAGCACAGATACGCAGTATTTT
TRBD1	-	TRBJ2-7	TRBV2	CASIRDVQGVQYF	TGTGCCAGCATCAGGGATGTCCAGGGGGTGCAGTACTTC
TRBD1	-	TRBJ2-5	TRBV3-1/TRBV3-2	CASSQPTGWGGETQYF	TGTGCCAGCAGCCAACCGACAGGGTGGGGTGGAGAGACCCAGTACTTC
-	-	TRBJ1-2	TRBV7-9	CASSPRRGYGYTF	TGTGCCAGCAGCCCCAGGAGGGGCTATGGCTACACCTTC
-	-	TRBJ1-1	TRBV19	CASSPPYVLNTEAFF	TGTGCCAGTAGTCCACCCTACGTCCTGAACACTGAAGCTTTCTTT
-	-	TRBJ1-3	TRBV6-5	CASSYSIGAGNTIYF	TGTGCCAGCAGTTACTCGATAGGGGCTGGAAACACCATATATTTT
-	-	TRBJ2-2	TRBV2	CASSSDAGGELFF	TGTGCCAGCAGCTCCGATGCGGGCGGGGAGCTGTTTTTT
TRBD1	-	TRBJ1-3	TRBV4-1	CASSQDWTGAGNTIYF	TGCGCCAGCAGCCAAGACTGGACAGGGGCAGGAAACACCATATATTTT
TRBD2	-	TRBJ2-5	TRBV7-7	CASSLGEGRPETQYF	TGTGCTAGCAGCTTAGGGGAGGGGCGGCCCGAGACCCAGTACTTC
TRBD1	-	TRBJ1-2	TRBV19	CASSNRGQGYGYTF	TGTGCCAGTAGTAACAGGGGGCAAGGGTATGGCTACACCTTC
-	-	TRBJ2-3	TRBV7-2	CASSLNGASTDTQYF	TGTGCCAGCAGCTTAAACGGAGCTAGCACAGATACGCAGTATTTT
TRBD2	-	TRBJ2-7	TRBV24-1	CATSDATSASYEQYF	TGTGCCACCAGTGATGCGACTAGCGCCTCCTACGAGCAGTACTTC
-	-	TRBJ2-6	TRBV28	CASMSEGSGANVLTF	TGTGCCAGCATGAGTGAGGGTTCCGGGGCCAACGTCCTGACTTTC
-	-	TRBJ2-5	TRBV28	CASRGRSYETQYF	TGTGCCAGCAGAGGGAGAAGCTATGAGACCCAGTACTTC
-	-	TRBJ2-6	TRBV9	CASSVGGGVLTF	TGTGCCAGCAGCGTAGGAGGAGGAGTCCTGACTTTC
-	-	TRBJ2-1	TRBV3-1/TRBV3-2	CASSSPGTRRANEQFF	TGTGCCAGCAGCTCCCCCGGGACCCGGAGGGCCAATGAGCAGTTCTTC
TRBD1	-	TRBJ1-3	TRBV24-1	CATICQGASGNTIYF	TGTGCCACCATTTGCCAGGGGGCGTCTGGAAACACCATATATTTT
-	-	TRBJ1-2	TRBV5-4	CASSLSVTGNYGYTF	TGTGCCAGCAGCCTAAGCGTAACAGGGAACTATGGCTACACCTTC
-	once	TRBJ2-1	TRBV11-2	CASSLVGAGNEQFF	TGTGCCAGCAGCTTAGTGGGGGCCGGAAATGAGCAGTTCTTC
-	-	TRBJ2-1	TRBV5-1	CASSLSGTTYNEQFF	TGCGCCAGCAGCTTGTCAGGAACGACCTACAATGAGCAGTTCTTC
-	-	TRBJ2-4	TRBV4-2	CASSQYSGAGYIQYF	TGTGCCAGCAGCCAATATTCAGGGGCTGGGTACATTCAGTACTTC
TRBD2	-	TRBJ2-7	TRBV5-6	CASSWTSGSFEQYF	TGTGCCAGCAGCTGGACTAGCGGGAGCTTCGAGCAGTACTTC
-	-	TRBJ2-1	TRBV5-1	CASSLVASYNEQFF	TGCGCCAGCAGCTTGGTAGCTAGTTACAATGAGCAGTTCTTC
-	once	TRBJ1-2	TRBV5-1	CASSLGDITRGYTF	TGCGCCAGCAGCTTGGGGGACATTACTCGGGGCTACACCTTC
-	-	TRBJ1-2	TRBV29-1	CSVPNYSLTRGYTF	TGCAGCGTACCCAATTATTCCCTAACGAGGGGCTACACCTTC
-	-	TRBJ1-3	TRBV6-5	CASSYRPGAGNTIYF	TGTGCCAGCAGTTACAGACCAGGGGCTGGAAACACCATATATTTT
TRBD2	-	TRBJ2-7	TRBV24-1	CATSETSGSFDEQYF	TGTGCCACCAGTGAGACTAGCGGCTCGTTTGACGAGCAGTACTTC
-	-	TRBJ2-3	TRBV4-2	CASSQARTDTQYF	TGTGCCAGCAGCCAGGCTCGCACAGATACGCAGTATTTT
TRBD1	-	TRBJ1-1	TRBV10-1	CASLLTGGTEAFF	TGCGCCAGCCTTCTTACAGGGGGCACTGAAGCTTTCTTT
-	few	TRBJ2-1	TRBV7-6	CASSSLASSYNEQFF	TGTGCCAGCAGTTCGTTAGCGAGCTCCTACAATGAGCAGTTCTTC
TRBD1	-	TRBJ1-2	TRBV5-1	CASSLARGQGVPGYTF	TGCGCCAGCAGCTTGGCTAGGGGACAGGGTGTCCCTGGCTACACCTTC
-	-	TRBJ2-7	TRBV6-6	CASRSGEPYEQYF	TGTGCCAGCAGGAGCGGCGAGCCCTACGAGCAGTACTTC
TRBD1	once	TRBJ2-7	TRBV5-1	CASSWGQGFDEQYF	TGCGCCAGCAGCTGGGGACAGGGGTTCGACGAGCAGTACTTC
TRBD2	-	TRBJ2-5	TRBV20-1	CSASRLAGGGETQYF	TGCAGTGCTAGTAGACTAGCGGGTGGGGGGGAGACCCAGTACTTC
-	-	TRBJ2-3	TRBV5-1	CASRSNGGTDTQYF	TGCGCCAGCAGGAGCAACGGAGGCACAGATACGCAGTATTTT